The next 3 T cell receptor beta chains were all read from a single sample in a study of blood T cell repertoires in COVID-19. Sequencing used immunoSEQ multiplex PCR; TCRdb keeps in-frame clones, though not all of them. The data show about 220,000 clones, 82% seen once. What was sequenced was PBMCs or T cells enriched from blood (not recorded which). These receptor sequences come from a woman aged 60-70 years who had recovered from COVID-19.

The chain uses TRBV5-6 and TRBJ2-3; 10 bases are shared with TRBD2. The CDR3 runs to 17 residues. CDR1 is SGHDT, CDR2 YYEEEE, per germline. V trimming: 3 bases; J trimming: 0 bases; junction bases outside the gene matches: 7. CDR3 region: CASSSPWTSGSTDTQYF. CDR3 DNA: TGTGCCAGCAGCTCGCCTTGGACTAGCGGTAGCACAGATACGCAGTATTTT.

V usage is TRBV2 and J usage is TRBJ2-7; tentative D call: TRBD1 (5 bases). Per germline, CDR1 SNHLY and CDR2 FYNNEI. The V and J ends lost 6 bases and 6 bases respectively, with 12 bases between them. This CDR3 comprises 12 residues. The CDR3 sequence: CASSYRGSEQYF. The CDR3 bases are TGTGCCAGCAGCTATAGGGGAAGCGAGCAGTACTTC.

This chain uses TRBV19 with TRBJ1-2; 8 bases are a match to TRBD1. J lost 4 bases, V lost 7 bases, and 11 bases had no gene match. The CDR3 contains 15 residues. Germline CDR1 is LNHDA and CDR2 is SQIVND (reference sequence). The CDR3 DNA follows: TGTGCCAGTACCTATACTGGACAGGGCGCCTATGGCTACACCTTC. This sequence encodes CASTYTGQGAYGYTF.